The 30 T cell receptor beta chains in this list originate from one sample, sequenced in a study of blood T cell repertoires in COVID-19. Generated by immunoSEQ multiplex PCR, the TCRdb table keeps only in-frame clones and is missing some. The sample consists of about 210,000 clones, around 83% of them appearing once. Input material: peripheral blood. These receptor sequences come from a woman aged 50 to 65 with acute or convalescent COVID-19.

V gene TRBV11-2 combines with J gene TRBJ2-5; D is unclear. The CDR3 spans 13 residues. With 5 bases removed from V and 1 base from J, the gap between germline ends came to 8 bases. The V gene's germline CDR1 is SGHAT and CDR2 FQNNGV. CDR3 protein: CASSGWSQETQYF. CDR3 bases: TGTGCCAGCAGCGGCTGGAGCCAAGAGACCCAGTACTTC.

The rearrangement uses TRBV7-9 and TRBJ1-2; D unclear. The germline V and J ends were trimmed by 5 bases and 3 bases, with 19 bases remaining between them. The CDR3 consists of 16 residues. Per the germline V gene, CDR1 is SEHNR and CDR2 is FQNEAQ (reference sequence). The CDR3 is CASSSPWAANDYGYTF. The CDR3 nucleotides read TGTGCCAGCAGCAGCCCGTGGGCTGCTAACGACTATGGCTACACCTTC.

The chain couples TRBV30 to TRBJ2-5, with 8 positions matching TRBD2. Trimming cost V 3 bases and J 5 bases; bases outside gene matches: 20. The CDR3 is 18 amino acids. Germline values: CDR1 GTSNPN, CDR2 SVGIG (reference sequence). The DNA of the CDR3 is TGTGCCTGGAGCCCCCTAGGGACTAGGAGGCAGATGTGGGAGACCCAGTACTTC. The encoded protein is CAWSPLGTRRQMWETQYF.

V usage is TRBV2 and J usage is TRBJ2-2; 8 bases align to TRBD1. V lost 10 bases and J lost 2; bases outside the gene matches: 6. Germline values: CDR1 SNHLY, CDR2 FYNNEI. CDR3 size: 14 residues. The CDR3 nucleotides are TGTGCCACCCGAACAGGGGGAAACACCGGGGAGCTGTTTTTT. Translated: CATRTGGNTGELFF.

The chain joins TRBV18 to TRBJ2-2; 10 bases match TRBD1. The germline CDR1 and CDR2 sequences are KGHSH and LQKENI. J lost 5 bases, V lost 1 base, and 4 bases had no gene match. The CDR3 is 16 residues long. In DNA, the CDR3 is TGTGCCAGCTCACCACGCCGGACAGGGGGTACCGGGGAGCTGTTTTTT. As protein: CASSPRRTGGTGELFF.

The CDR3 protein is CASSEVGGSQTQYF. CDR3 DNA sequence: TGTGCCAGCAGTGAAGTGGGGGGGTCACAGACCCAGTACTTC. This sequence joins TRBV2 and TRBJ2-5; 7 bases align to TRBD2. Germline-derived CDR1 and CDR2 are SNHLY and FYNNEI. This CDR3 spans 14 amino acids. Germline trimming cut 1 base from V and 6 bases from J; bases unmatched to any gene: 5.

The gene calls are TRBV10-1 and TRBJ2-1, with D tentatively TRBD1 (6 bases). CDR1 and CDR2 (germline): WNHNN, SYGVQD (reference sequence). Trimming stripped 3 bases from V and 7 bases from J, with 16 bases between. The CDR3 totals 15 residues. CDR3 DNA sequence: TGCGCCAGCAGTGAAGGGGGTACCGCCATTAATGAGCAGTTCTTC. Translating it yields CASSEGGTAINEQFF.

The chain employs TRBV29-1 and TRBJ2-5, with D possibly being TRBD1 (6 bases). V was clipped by 6 bases and J by 2 bases, with 10 bases between them. Germline CDR1 and CDR2: SQVTM and ANQGSEA. This CDR3 contains 12 residues. The CDR3 bases are TGCAGCGTCCTTGGACAGCAAGAGACCCAGTACTTC. Its translation is CSVLGQQETQYF.

The gene calls are TRBV30 and TRBJ2-7; 9 nucleotides match TRBD2. The junction had 7 bases not matched to a gene; V was cut back by 3 bases and J by 1 base. The CDR3 is 15 amino acids. CDR1 is GTSNPN and CDR2 is SVGIG in the germline V gene (reference sequence). The CDR3 DNA reads TGTGCCTGGAGCGTTAGCGGGAGTGGTTCCTACGAGCAGTACTTC. Its translation: CAWSVSGSGSYEQYF.

About this clone itself: This CDR3 is also generated by other DNA sequences in the sample. The V call is TRBV5-1, the J call TRBJ1-2; tentative D call: TRBD1 (6 bases). This CDR3 is built from 13 residues. Germline loops: CDR1 SGHRS, CDR2 YFSETQ. Deletions cut 0 bases from V and 5 bases from J, with 8 bases between. The CDR3 here is CASSLGTGYGYTF. The CDR3 DNA reads TGCGCCAGCAGCTTGGGCACAGGGTATGGCTACACCTTC.

The rearrangement links TRBV7-9 to TRBJ1-1; 9 bases fit TRBD1. Trimming took 4 bases from V and 7 from J; bases not matched to a gene: 4. CDR1 is SEHNR, CDR2 FQNEAQ, per germline (reference sequence). The CDR3 contains 13 residues. CDR3 protein: CASSSTDRGEAFF. CDR3 nucleotide sequence: TGTGCCAGCAGCTCAACGGACAGGGGTGAAGCTTTCTTT.

This chain links TRBV2 with TRBJ2-2; a possible D gene is TRBD1 (6 bases). V lost 6 bases, J lost 6 bases, and 17 bases lay in between. Germline values: CDR1 SNHLY, CDR2 FYNNEI. The CDR3 sequence is 15 residues long. CDR3 nucleotides: TGTGCCAGCAGCTATAAGGACAGAGTGCCCGGGGAGCTGTTTTTT. Its translation is CASSYKDRVPGELFF. Full variable domain (remainder filled in from reference TRBV2 and TRBJ2-2): EPEVTQTPSHQVTQMGQEVILRCVPISNHLYFYWYRQILGQKVEFLVSFYNNEISEKSEIFDDQFSVERPDGSNFTLKIRSTKLEDSAMYFCASSYKDRVPGELFFGEGSRLTVL.

V usage is TRBV27 and J usage is TRBJ2-5; 12 nucleotides line up with TRBD2. With 3 bases clipped from V and 4 bases from J, the junction kept 9 bases outside the gene matches. Germline values: CDR1 MNHEY, CDR2 SMNVEV (reference sequence). The CDR3 totals 17 residues. The CDR3 region is CASSFRTSGDPSETQYF. The CDR3, as DNA: TGTGCCAGCAGTTTCAGGACTAGCGGGGATCCGTCAGAGACCCAGTACTTC.

This sequence joins TRBV5-1 and TRBJ2-1, with a possible D match to TRBD1 (6 bases). V shed 4 bases and J shed 9 bases, with 23 bases lying between them. The CDR3 runs 16 residues. Germline V gene data show CDR1 as SGHRS and CDR2 as YFSETQ. In DNA, the CDR3 is TGCGCCAGCAGCGCGAGGCCTTCAGGGGACGGAGGTGAGCAGTTCTTC. It codes for CASSARPSGDGGEQFF.

CDR3 sequence (DNA): TGTGCCAGCAGTCCCTTGACAGTTGCAGATACGCAGTATTTT. The encoded protein is CASSPLTVADTQYF. This chain connects TRBV28 to TRBJ2-3; D might be TRBD1 (5 bases). V lost 5 bases to trimming and J lost 4 bases, with 13 bases between them. The CDR3 covers 14 residues. CDR1 is MDHEN, CDR2 SYDVKM, per germline.

The chain combines TRBV5-1 with TRBJ2-7, with 8 bases identical to TRBD2. The V gene's germline CDR1 is SGHRS and CDR2 YFSETQ. CDR3 length: 16 residues. Trimming at V came to 0 bases and at J to 2 bases, leaving 7 bases not matched to a gene. This CDR3 reads CASSLDWSGRAYEQYF. The CDR3 nucleotides are TGCGCCAGCAGCTTGGACTGGAGCGGGAGAGCCTACGAGCAGTACTTC.

This chain uses TRBV14 with TRBJ2-3, with TRBD2 identical over 11 bases. CDR1 is SGHDN and CDR2 is FVKESK in the germline V gene. The CDR3 totals 19 residues. The V and J ends lost 1 base and 1 base, in that order; junction bases with no gene match: 10. CDR3 DNA: TGTGCCAGCAGCCAAGGAAGTAGCGGGAGGGCCGGCGGCACAGATACGCAGTATTTT. Its translation: CASSQGSSGRAGGTDTQYF.

The rearrangement uses TRBV11-1 and TRBJ2-2; D is ambiguous. CDR1 is SGHAT, CDR2 FQDESV, per germline (reference sequence). With 1 base removed from V and 7 bases from J, the gap between germline ends came to 7 bases. CDR3 length equals 13 residues. In nucleotides, the CDR3 is TGTGCCAGCAGCTTAGGAGTTAACGGGGAGCTGTTTTTT. Its translation: CASSLGVNGELFF.

This chain joins TRBV10-1 and TRBJ2-7; D is unresolved. Germline lookup yields CDR1 WNHNN and CDR2 SYGVQD (reference sequence). CDR3 length equals 12 residues. The V and J ends lost 3 bases and 2 bases respectively, with 5 bases between them. In DNA, the CDR3 is TGCGCCAGCAGTGACAGTACCTACGAGCAGTACTTC. As protein: CASSDSTYEQYF.

The CDR3 region has the DNA TGTGCCAGCAGCGGCCCGGGACTAGCGGGACCAAATGAGCAGTTCTTC. Protein: CASSGPGLAGPNEQFF. V is TRBV9 and J is TRBJ2-1; 13 bases match TRBD2. The CDR3 runs 16 residues. The germline V gene encodes CDR1 SGDLS and CDR2 YYNGEE. Unmatched junction bases numbered 7, after V lost 3 bases and J lost 7 bases.

This clone is a singleton in its sample. The J gene is TRBJ2-3, the V gene TRBV10-3; D possibly corresponds to TRBD1 (6 bases). V was clipped by 7 bases and J by 1 base, with 12 bases between them. Germline V gene sequence: CDR1 ENHRY, CDR2 SYGVKD. CDR3 length: 14 amino acids. The CDR3 DNA is TGTGCCATCAACTCAAGACAGGGCACAGATACGCAGTATTTT. It codes for CAINSRQGTDTQYF.

The rearrangement links TRBV10-3 to TRBJ2-3; 7 nucleotides agree with TRBD2. The CDR3 is made up of 15 amino acids. The germline V gene encodes CDR1 ENHRY and CDR2 SYGVKD. With V trimmed by 3 bases and J by 0 bases, 3 bases remained unmatched. As DNA, the CDR3 is TGTGCCATCAGTGATAGTAGCGGGAGCACAGATACGCAGTATTTT. This translates into CAISDSSGSTDTQYF.

This chain links TRBV5-1 with TRBJ2-7; maybe TRBD2 (6 bases). Germline V lookup: CDR1 SGHRS, CDR2 YFSETQ. Trimming cost V 3 bases and J 5 bases, with 12 bases left between them. The CDR3 totals 13 residues. This CDR3 is CASSSVGLHEQYF. CDR3 DNA: TGCGCCAGCAGCTCCGTGGGACTTCACGAGCAGTACTTC.

The rearrangement joins TRBV2 to TRBJ2-3, with D tentatively TRBD1 (5 bases). With 9 bases removed from V and 1 base from J, the gap between germline ends came to 14 bases. Germline V CDR1 and CDR2: SNHLY, FYNNEI. The CDR3 covers 14 residues. In DNA form, the CDR3 reads TGTGCCAGTAAACAGGCGTTTGGCACAGATACGCAGTATTTT. It translates to CASKQAFGTDTQYF.

By share, this clone ranks as large. The J gene is TRBJ2-3, the V gene TRBV7-8; TRBD1 agrees at 8 bases. This CDR3 spans 15 amino acids. V shed 5 bases, J shed 2 bases, and the junction held 6 bases outside the gene matches. In germline, CDR1 is SGHVS, CDR2 FQNEAQ. The CDR3 DNA reads as TGTGCCAGCAGCCTCGGGACAGGACTCACAGATACGCAGTATTTT. Its protein product is CASSLGTGLTDTQYF.

The chain joins TRBV6-4 to TRBJ2-2; 12 bases line up with TRBD2. This CDR3 has 15 residues. Germline V gene sequence: CDR1 MRHNA, CDR2 SNTAGT. Losses at the gene ends were 6 bases for V and 7 bases for J; bases not matched to a gene: 6. CDR3 residues: CASSPSGRANGELFF. CDR3 nucleotide sequence: TGTGCCAGCAGCCCTAGCGGGAGGGCAAACGGGGAGCTGTTTTTT.

This clone was observed once. The chain joins TRBV28 to TRBJ1-2; D remains unclear. The CDR3 covers 13 residues. Germline values: CDR1 MDHEN, CDR2 SYDVKM. Trimming pared 6 bases from V and 7 bases from J, leaving 15 bases between. CDR3 region: CASRQKGGPGYTF. In nucleotides, the CDR3 is TGTGCCAGCAGACAAAAGGGAGGCCCTGGCTACACCTTC.

The chain links TRBV3-1 (or the pseudogene TRBV3-2) to TRBJ1-2; D possibly corresponds to TRBD1 (5 bases). The germline V gene encodes CDR1 LGHDT and CDR2 YNNKEL (reference sequence). Trimming left V 1 base short and J 3 bases short, with 12 bases between. The CDR3 length is 15 residues. For the CDR3, the DNA is TGTGCCAGCAGCCAAGGACTAGGGGTAGACTATGGCTACACCTTC. It yields the protein CASSQGLGVDYGYTF.

This chain connects TRBV5-6 to TRBJ2-1, with D possibly matching TRBD1 (6 bases). CDR1 and CDR2 from the germline V gene are SGHDT and YYEEEE. The germline V and J ends were trimmed by 4 bases and 3 bases, with 11 bases remaining between them. The CDR3 spans 14 residues. CDR3 bases: TGTGCCAGCAGCCTCCAGGGGTTCTACAATGAGCAGTTCTTC. It is translated as CASSLQGFYNEQFF.

This clone has just one count. The chain uses TRBV2 and TRBJ2-7, with TRBD1 matching 8 bases. The CDR3 is made up of 11 amino acids. CDR1 SNHLY and CDR2 FYNNEI come from the germline V gene. V was clipped by 8 bases and J by 3 bases; unmatched bases: 0. In DNA, the CDR3 is TGTGCCAGCGGGACAGGCTACGAGCAGTACTTC. Encoded protein: CASGTGYEQYF.